The 11 T cell receptor beta chains presented below share a single source sample, sequenced in a study of T-cell memory formation after mild COVID-19. TCRdb processed the 5' RACE reads anew with MiXCR; each CDR3 protein has one entry. The sample contains approximately 560,000 distinct CDR3 sequences, roughly 17% of which appear only once. What was sequenced was PBMCs or a T cell subset sorted from them (not recorded which). The origin of the receptors is an adult woman who had mild COVID-19 (a few samples of this study predate the infection). Cell type and time point are not known.

Comment on this clonotype: A junction end diverges from the germline sequence, so it may reflect a read error. The genes are TRBV12-3 or TRBV12-4 and TRBJ2-5, with D possibly matching TRBD1 (5 bases). The CDR3 is 12 residues long. The CDR3 loop reads CASSLGTLHNHF. The CDR3 bases are TGTGCCAGCAGTTTAGGGACACTTCACAACCACTTC.

Only a few counts were recorded for this clonotype. V usage is TRBV7-9 and J usage is TRBJ2-7; the D gene is possibly TRBD1 (5 bases). With 4 bases removed from V and 1 base from J, the gap between germline ends came to 14 bases. CDR3 length: 15 residues. From germline, CDR1 is SEHNR and CDR2 FQNEAQ (reference sequence). The CDR3, as DNA: TGTGCCAGCAGCTCAGCCCCTGACAGTTCCTACGAGCAGTACTTC. This gives the protein CASSSAPDSSYEQYF.

This chain joins TRBV4-1 and TRBJ1-1; 8 bases match TRBD1. Per the germline V gene, CDR1 is MGHRA and CDR2 is YSYEKL. With 5 bases clipped from V and 3 bases from J, the junction kept 8 bases outside the gene matches. This CDR3 comprises 15 residues. DNA of the CDR3: TGCGCCAGCAGCGGCCAGGGGGCCTTAGACACTGAAGCTTTCTTT. This sequence encodes CASSGQGALDTEAFF.

The chain has TRBV29-1 and TRBJ2-1; 9 nucleotides line up with TRBD1. V gave up 6 bases and J gave up 1 base; unmatched junction bases: 4. The germline gives CDR1 SQVTM, CDR2 ANQGSEA. The CDR3 is 14 amino acids. This CDR3 is CSVTQGASYNEQFF. CDR3 sequence (DNA): TGCAGCGTCACACAGGGGGCGTCCTACAATGAGCAGTTCTTC.

This clonotype appeared a few times. This sequence joins TRBV20-1 and TRBJ2-3; maybe TRBD2 (5 bases). Germline V gives CDR1 DFQATT, CDR2 SNEGSKA (reference sequence). V dropped 6 bases and J dropped 3 bases, with 19 bases sitting between them. This CDR3 has 15 amino acids. The CDR3 region is CSAGVREKATDTQYF. CDR3 coding DNA: TGCAGTGCCGGGGTACGGGAAAAGGCTACAGATACGCAGTATTTT.

The rearrangement links TRBV19 to TRBJ1-5, with TRBD1 matching over 8 bases. The germline V gene encodes CDR1 LNHDA and CDR2 SQIVND (reference sequence). With V trimmed by 6 bases and J by 4 bases, 8 bases remained unmatched. The length of the CDR3 is 15 residues. DNA for the CDR3: TGTGCCAGTAGCCAAACAGGGGGTAGGAATCAGCCCCAGCATTTT. Protein product: CASSQTGGRNQPQHF.

In this sample, this clonotype turned up a few times. The chain has TRBV24-1 and TRBJ1-1, with TRBD1 as a possible D gene (6 bases). Trimming took off 4 bases at V and 1 base at J, with 9 bases between the two ends. Per germline, CDR1 KGHDR and CDR2 SFDVKD. CDR3 length: 14 residues. CDR3 in DNA: TGTGCCACCAGTGAACCAGGGGAGAACACTGAAGCTTTCTTT. It encodes CATSEPGENTEAFF.

This clonotype was detected only a few times. The rearrangement uses TRBV2 and TRBJ1-5; no reliable D call. Germline CDR1 reads SNHLY; CDR2 reads FYNNEI. The CDR3 totals 13 residues. V was cut by 4 bases and J by 9 bases, with 13 bases left in between. The CDR3 reads CASSADGRGPQHF. The CDR3 DNA is TGTGCCAGCAGTGCGGACGGCCGCGGGCCCCAGCATTTT.

The chain couples TRBV12-3 or TRBV12-4 to TRBJ1-5, with TRBD1 matching over 10 bases. The ends lost 6 bases at V and 6 bases at J; junction bases unmatched: 5. The CDR3 runs 14 residues. The CDR3 reads CASRGQGGGQPQHF. CDR3 nucleotides: TGTGCCAGCAGAGGACAGGGGGGGGGTCAGCCCCAGCATTTT.

V is TRBV24-1 and J is TRBJ1-5, with D unresolved. The germline CDR1 and CDR2 sequences are KGHDR and SFDVKD. The CDR3 runs 14 residues. Between the trimmed V and J ends, which lost 2 bases and 6 bases, there was a span of 10 bases. CDR3 sequence: CATSDYSTTQPQHF. Written as DNA, the CDR3 is TGTGCCACCAGTGATTATAGTACCACTCAGCCCCAGCATTTT.

This sequence joins TRBV29-1 and TRBJ2-3; D gene ambiguous. The V gene lost 5 bases and the J gene lost 7 bases, with 19 bases spanning the gap. CDR1 is SQVTM and CDR2 is ANQGSEA in the germline V gene. This CDR3 region has 14 residues. The CDR3 here is CSVPTSSHTYTQYF. CDR3 bases: TGCAGCGTTCCCACTTCCTCCCACACGTATACGCAGTATTTT.